Ten or more counts support the clone carrying this TCR beta chain. The trim removed 8 bases at V and 3 bases at J, leaving 13 bases unmatched. The CDR3 is 15 residues long. Germline-derived CDR1 and CDR2 are MNHNS and SASEGT. This sample was included in a study of T cells in Graves' hyperthyroidism and ophthalmopathy. TCR beta CDR3 regions were amplified from RNA transcripts. When the TCR CDR3 underwent first-round RT-PCR, the HTBI primer set was used. TCRdb reanalysed the multiplex PCR reads using MiXCR and keeps one entry per CDR3 protein. The data contain around 350,000 distinct CDR3 sequences, about a fifth of them singletons. Calling Graves' hyperthyroidism stable meant ophthalmopathy did not progress within 18 months. Those patients with uncontrolled infection, other autoimmune disease, pregnancy or lactation were excluded. Together with thyroid ultrasound, orbital computed tomography, serum thyroxine and TRAb, clinical symptoms were used for diagnoses.

The sequenced material came from blood. This TCR was sampled from a woman aged 18-35 years with Graves' hyperthyroidism. The chain recombines TRBV6-1 with TRBJ2-7; 7 nucleotides align to TRBD1. Here the CDR3 reads CASLFMGQPNYEQYF. The CDR3 DNA follows: TGTGCCAGCCTATTCATGGGACAGCCAAACTACGAGCAGTACTTC.